This T cell receptor (beta chain) derives from a study of human T cells and chemical hapten exposure. TCRdb re-derived calls from the RACE reads in MiXCR, one entry per CDR3 protein. The sample carries roughly 200,000 distinct CDR3 sequences, roughly a quarter recorded once. Sample time point: patch test 3, about 24 weeks after DPC sensitization. This sample's treatment: therapeutic diphenylcyclopropenone sensitization with weekly scalp DPC. The V gene's germline CDR1 is KGHSH and CDR2 LQKENI. The CDR3 contains 13 residues. The V gene lost 5 bases and the J gene lost 6 bases, with 11 bases spanning the gap.

Sample: whole blood, taken in connection with sensitization to the hapten diphenylcyclopropenone (DPC). V and J are TRBV18 and TRBJ2-1; D may be TRBD1 (6 bases). This clonotype originated in a woman in her forties with alopecia areata. Some clones in this sample may be carry-over from other donors' samples. The CDR3, as DNA: TGTGCCAGCTCAGTAACCAGGGGCAATGAGCAGTTCTTC. It encodes CASSVTRGNEQFF.